The clone carrying this T cell receptor (beta chain) was counted a single time. Random-hexamer reverse transcription was applied to about 0.45 to 1 ug RNA. The TCR beta CDR3 was amplified by immunoSEQ multiplex PCR across 54 Vbeta, 13 Jbeta. TCRdb recomputed calls from the immunoSEQ multiplex PCR reads with MiXCR, one row per CDR3 protein. This sample carries approximately 190,000 distinct CDR3 sequences, nearly 95% of them seen once, and the ten largest clones take about 0.096%. V was trimmed by 0 bases and J by 2 bases, leaving 5 bases between them. Germline CDR1 and CDR2: KGHSH and LQKENI. The CDR3 consists of 13 residues. Negative isolation was applied to CD8+ and CD4+ T cells, and FACS enrichment was applied to TEMRA cells. This sample was included in a study of CD8 T cells in Susac syndrome.

Specimen: CD4+ T cells from PBMCs. This clonotype originated in a human donor with multiple sclerosis. V is TRBV18 and J is TRBJ2-7, with no clear D. CDR3 loop: CASSPPSPYEQYF. CDR3 coding DNA: TGTGCCAGCTCACCACCGAGCCCCTACGAGCAGTACTTC.